One sample yielded the 21 T cell receptor beta chains listed below, sequenced in a study of T-cell memory formation after mild COVID-19. Via MiXCR, TCRdb re-called the 5' RACE reads, giving one row per CDR3 protein. There are roughly 300,000 distinct CDR3 sequences in the sample; 7.5% to 9.5% occur only once, and roughly 23% lies in the top ten. Sequenced input: PBMCs or a T cell subset sorted from them (not recorded which). All receptors come from a man aged 18 to 30 who had mild COVID-19 (a few samples of this study predate the infection). Cell type and time point are not known.

The chain employs TRBV28 and TRBJ1-6; no clear D. Germline CDR1 reads MDHEN; CDR2 reads SYDVKM. V shed 6 bases and J shed 0 bases, with 12 bases lying between them. The length of the CDR3 is 16 residues. For the CDR3, the DNA is TGTGCCAGCAGCCCGTACCCGCTCTCCTATAATTCACCCCTCCACTTT. Translated, it gives CASSPYPLSYNSPLHF.

This clonotype was counted between two and nine times. The chain employs TRBV20-1 and TRBJ2-1; 7 bases fit TRBD2. V lost 6 bases and J lost 0; bases outside the gene matches: 5. Germline assignment: CDR1 DFQATT and CDR2 SNEGSKA (reference sequence). CDR3 length equals 14 residues. Here the CDR3 reads CSAPGLISYNEQFF. CDR3 coding DNA: TGCAGTGCCCCGGGACTAATCTCCTACAATGAGCAGTTCTTC.

Worth noting for this clonotype: Mismatch with germline at one junction end may stem from a read error. The genes are TRBV6-2 or TRBV6-3 and TRBJ2-1; D is undetermined. This CDR3 is 12 amino acids long. In germline, CDR1 is MNHEY, CDR2 SVGEGT. For the CDR3, the DNA is TGTGCCAGCACTCCCACCCGCGGAGAGCCGTTCTTC. It encodes CASTPTRGEPFF.

This chain links TRBV20-1 with TRBJ2-7; 7 positions match TRBD1. The CDR3 consists of 14 residues. Germline V gene sequence: CDR1 DFQATT, CDR2 SNEGSKA (reference sequence). J gave up 2 bases and V 3 bases, and 7 bases lay outside the gene matches. CDR3 amino acids: CSASYGTATYEQYF. The CDR3 DNA is TGCAGTGCTAGTTATGGGACAGCAACCTACGAGCAGTACTTC.

The gene calls are TRBV24-1 and TRBJ2-3; no reliable D call. Germline CDR1 KGHDR, CDR2 SFDVKD. V shed 10 bases and J shed 3 bases, with 13 bases lying between them. The CDR3 spans 13 residues. The CDR3 nucleotides read TGTGCCACAAACGAGGCTAGAACAGATACGCAGTATTTT. It specifies CATNEARTDTQYF.

This clonotype was detected only a few times. The chain recombines TRBV7-2 with TRBJ2-5; no clear D gene. This CDR3 comprises 13 residues. Trimming took off 0 bases at V and 5 bases at J, with 7 bases between the two ends. Germline V gene sequence: CDR1 SGHTA, CDR2 FQGNSA. The CDR3: CASSLAIRETQYF. The CDR3 nucleotides read TGTGCCAGCAGCTTAGCGATACGGGAGACCCAGTACTTC.

The chain joins TRBV3-1 to TRBJ1-1; no reliable D call. The CDR3 covers 15 residues. Germline CDR1 is LGHDT and CDR2 is YNNKEL (reference sequence). V gave up 1 base and J gave up 6 bases, with 15 bases separating them. The CDR3 coding sequence is TGTGCCAGCAGCCAAGTACGGCTGACGGGCGCTGAAGCTTTCTTT. This translates into CASSQVRLTGAEAFF. The complete variable domain, with remaining parts taken from reference TRBV3-1 and TRBJ1-1, reads DTAVSQTPKYLVTQMGNDKSIKCEQNLGHDTMYWYKQDSKKFLKIMFSYNNKELIINETVPNRFSPKSPDKAHLNLHINSLELGDSAVYFCASSQVRLTGAEAFFGQGTRLTVV.

The sample holds a few counts of this clonotype. This chain uses TRBV6-1 with TRBJ2-2; 9 bases are shared with TRBD1. The CDR3 contains 15 residues. Germline CDR1 and CDR2: MNHNS and SASEGT. V shed 6 bases, J shed 0 bases, and the junction held 2 bases outside the gene matches. DNA for the CDR3: TGTGCCAGCAGGGACAGGGGTTCGAACACCGGGGAGCTGTTTTTT. It is translated as CASRDRGSNTGELFF.

The table lists this clonotype with many counts. V and J are TRBV20-1 and TRBJ2-7; no definite D call. Looked up from germline, CDR1 is DFQATT and CDR2 is SNEGSKA (reference sequence). This CDR3 has 14 residues. V lost 6 bases, J lost 2 bases, and 17 bases lay in between. CDR3 loop: CSAMNYMLPYEQYV. The CDR3 region has the DNA TGCAGTGCGATGAATTATATGCTACCCTACGAGCAGTACGTC.

The chain joins TRBV5-1 to TRBJ2-1, with 7 bases matching TRBD2. Germline V gene sequence: CDR1 SGHRS, CDR2 YFSETQ. The CDR3 runs 14 residues. V lost 0 bases to trimming and J lost 6 bases; unmatched junction nucleotides: 3. CDR3: CASSLDGGFNEQFF. The CDR3 DNA sequence: TGCGCCAGCAGCTTGGACGGGGGGTTCAATGAGCAGTTCTTC.

The sample holds many counts of this clonotype. J is TRBJ2-7 and V is TRBV12-3 or TRBV12-4; 10 positions match TRBD1. The CDR3 sequence is 14 residues long. Trimming cost V 5 bases and J 7 bases; bases outside gene matches: 8. The chain's CDR3 is CASSRDRGLGEQYF. In nucleotides, the CDR3 is TGTGCCAGCAGTCGGGACAGGGGATTGGGGGAGCAGTACTTC.

A few counts support this clonotype. The gene calls are TRBV6-5 and TRBJ2-1, with D possibly matching TRBD2 (7 bases). This CDR3 contains 15 residues. V lost 7 bases to trimming and J lost 2 bases, with 15 bases between them. The germline V gene has CDR1 MNHEY and CDR2 SVGAGI. CDR3 coding DNA: TGTGCCAGCACCAAGGGGAGGGGGACCTACAATGAGCAGTTCTTC. This gives the protein CASTKGRGTYNEQFF.

This clonotype was recorded a few times. The V and J genes are TRBV7-4 and TRBJ2-7; no clear D gene. CDR3 size: 12 residues. The germline V gene encodes CDR1 SGHVT and CDR2 SQSDAQ. V was cut by 5 bases and J by 3 bases, with 8 bases left in between. Here the CDR3 reads CASSPSYYEQYF. CDR3 nucleotide sequence: TGTGCCAGCAGCCCGTCCTACTACGAGCAGTACTTC.

In this sample, this clonotype turned up a few times. The chain employs TRBV29-1 and TRBJ2-4, with 10 bases matching TRBD1. V was clipped by 4 bases and J by 2 bases; unmatched bases: 5. Germline V lookup: CDR1 SQVTM, CDR2 ANQGSEA. The length of the CDR3 is 15 residues. The CDR3 reads CSVGGQGVSKNIQYF. Here the CDR3 DNA reads TGCAGCGTTGGAGGACAGGGGGTGTCCAAAAACATTCAGTACTTC.

As regards this clonotype: The CDR3 ends on some other residue instead of the conserved phenylalanine or tryptophan, so this is likely a read error. Because the CDR3's place on the DNA is in doubt, the DNA is left out and the CDR3 is given as listed by TCRdb. The V and J genes are TRBV20-1 and TRBJ2-1; the D segment call TRBD1 is taken from the table without a DNA check. The germline gives CDR1 DFQATT, CDR2 SNEGSKA (reference sequence). The CDR3 totals 8 residues, both ends included. The CDR3 reads CSARRGLL.

This clonotype was detected ten times or more. V and J are TRBV20-1 and TRBJ2-4; D call uncertain. Trimming removed 5 bases at V and 0 bases at J, with 8 bases between. This CDR3 has 13 amino acids. The germline V gene has CDR1 DFQATT and CDR2 SNEGSKA (reference sequence). CDR3: CSASALAKNIQYF. CDR3 nucleotides: TGCAGTGCTTCCGCTTTAGCCAAAAACATTCAGTACTTC.

This clonotype has at least ten counts. In DNA form, the CDR3 reads TGTGCCATCAGTGACTCCGGGACTAGCGTTGAAGAGACCCAGTACTTC. Protein: CAISDSGTSVEETQYF. The chain employs TRBV10-3 and TRBJ2-5; 10 bases line up with TRBD2. Losses at the gene ends were 3 bases for V and 3 bases for J; bases not matched to a gene: 7. The CDR3 is made up of 16 amino acids. CDR1 and CDR2 from the germline V gene are ENHRY and SYGVKD.

CDR3 bases: TGCGCCAGCAGCTTGGGAATCAGATTCAGGGGACTAAACTATGGCTACACCTTC. Amino acid sequence: CASSLGIRFRGLNYGYTF. The rearrangement links TRBV5-1 to TRBJ1-2, with D perhaps TRBD1 (6 bases). V lost 0 bases to trimming and J lost 2 bases, with 20 bases between them. CDR3 length equals 18 residues. Germline V gene data show CDR1 as SGHRS and CDR2 as YFSETQ.

This clonotype showed up just a few times. The V and J genes are TRBV4-1 and TRBJ2-7; D not certain. CDR1 and CDR2 (germline): MGHRA, YSYEKL. There are 15 residues in the CDR3. V shed 0 bases and J shed 2 bases, with 11 bases lying between them. CDR3 sequence: CASSQEDSRAYEQYV. CDR3 nucleotides: TGCGCCAGCAGCCAAGAGGATTCTAGGGCCTACGAGCAGTACGTC.

The chain has TRBV20-1 and TRBJ2-3; D might be TRBD2 (5 bases). The V gene's germline CDR1 is DFQATT and CDR2 SNEGSKA (reference sequence). The CDR3 runs to 11 residues. V dropped 5 bases and J dropped 6 bases, with 9 bases sitting between them. CDR3 in DNA: TGCAGTGCTCAGACGGGGGATACGCAGTATTTT. Amino acid sequence: CSAQTGDTQYF.

The table lists this clonotype with many counts. The rearrangement joins TRBV5-4 to TRBJ2-3, with D tentatively TRBD2 (6 bases). V lost 4 bases, J lost 0 bases, and 15 bases lay in between. The CDR3 spans 16 residues. CDR1 and CDR2 (germline): SGHNT, YYREEE (reference sequence). The CDR3 nucleotides are TGTGCCAGCAGCGCGGGGACGGATGCTAGCACAGATACGCAGTATTTT. This gives the protein CASSAGTDASTDTQYF. The variable domain in full, with the rest retrieved from reference TRBV5-4 and TRBJ2-3, is ETGVTQSPTHLIKTRGQQVTLRCSSQSGHNTVSWYQQALGQGPQFIFQYYREEENGRGNFPPRFSGLQFPNYSSELNVNALELDDSALYLCASSAGTDASTDTQYFGPGTRLTVL.